This T cell receptor beta chain was recorded in a study of CD8 T cells in Susac syndrome. In germline, CDR1 is MNHEY, CDR2 SMNVEV (reference sequence). V was clipped by 4 bases and J by 0 bases, with 7 bases between them. The CDR3 sequence is 13 residues long. RNA in amounts of roughly 0.5 to 1 ug was reverse transcribed with random hexamers. immunoSEQ multiplex PCR amplified TCR beta CDR3 across 54 Vbeta, 13 Jbeta. TCRdb reprocessed the immunoSEQ multiplex PCR reads with MiXCR, giving one entry per CDR3 protein. Among about 300,000 distinct CDR3 sequences listed, roughly 85% were seen once. TCR beta was sequenced from blood CD8+ and CD4+ T cells.

The clonotype was recovered from a human donor with multiple sclerosis. The chain employs TRBV27 and TRBJ2-7; tentative D call: TRBD2 (6 bases). The sequencing input was CD8+ T cells from PBMCs. In DNA, the CDR3 is TGTGCCAGCAGTTGGGACTTCTCCTACGAGCAGTACTTC. Translation: CASSWDFSYEQYF.